Sequencing of this TCR beta chain was carried out in a study of T cell repertoires in cytomegalovirus infection. Study summary: Recently described HLA-C-restricted plus well-studied HLA-B-restricted CMV epitopes were used. Both a matching HLA type and CMV infection were indicated by public TCR beta signatures.

Trimming left V 8 bases short and J 0 bases short, with 7 bases between. Per the germline V gene, CDR1 is ENHRY and CDR2 is SYGVKD. The CDR3 runs to 12 residues. From the reads, TCRdb called clonotypes with MiXCR, one entry per CDR3 protein. The data contain approximately 770,000 distinct CDR3 sequences, roughly 28% of them singletons. This clonotype has more than one count but fewer than ten. Its antigen is unknown. Notes on the study in general: Adding up the frequency of public TCR beta families identified people who carried CMV plus the relevant HLA. Clonotype analysis showed dominance of the ex vivo response by HLA-C-restricted CMV-specific TCR beta clonotypes.

V usage is TRBV10-3 and J usage is TRBJ1-2; TRBD1 is a possible D gene (5 bases). The starting material was cultured CD8+ T cells from PBMCs, obtained from culture after CMV antigen stimulation. The source is a human donor in good health (CMV status not recorded). Some clones in this sample may be carry-over from other donors' samples. The CDR3 DNA reads TGTGCCATCCAGACAGCTAACTATGGCTACACCTTC. Translating it yields CAIQTANYGYTF.